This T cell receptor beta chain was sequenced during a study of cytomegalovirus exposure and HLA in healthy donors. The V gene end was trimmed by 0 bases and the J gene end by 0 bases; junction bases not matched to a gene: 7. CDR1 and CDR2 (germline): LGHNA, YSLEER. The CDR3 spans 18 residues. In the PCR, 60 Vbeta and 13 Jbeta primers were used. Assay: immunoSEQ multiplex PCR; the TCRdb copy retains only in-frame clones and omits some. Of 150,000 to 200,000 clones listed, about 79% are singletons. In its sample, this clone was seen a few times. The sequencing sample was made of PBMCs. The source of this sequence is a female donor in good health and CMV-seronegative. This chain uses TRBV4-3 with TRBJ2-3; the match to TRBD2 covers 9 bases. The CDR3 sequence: CASSQDTSSGRSTDTQYF. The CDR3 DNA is TGCGCCAGCAGCCAAGATACTTCAAGCGGGAGGAGCACAGATACGCAGTATTTT.